What follows is one T cell receptor beta chain and its context. This specimen comes from a study of blood T cell repertoires in COVID-19. The table came from immunoSEQ multiplex PCR; TCRdb's copy has only in-frame clones and leaves some out. The repertoire holds approximately 250,000 clones, with about 82% as singletons. The CDR3 sequence is 15 residues long. Germline loops: CDR1 SNHLY, CDR2 FYNNEI. The V end was cut by 0 bases, the J end by 4 bases, with 12 bases between. Sequenced input: peripheral blood. This TCR came from a man aged 45-60 years with COVID-19, enrolled during active disease. The gene calls are TRBV2 and TRBJ1-1; D not resolved. The CDR3 DNA is TGTGCCAGCAGTGAAGCCCCCCCCGTCGGCACTGAAGCTTTCTTT. It specifies CASSEAPPVGTEAFF.